Given below is one T cell receptor (beta chain) in context. This clonotype was seen many times. Its antigen has not been determined. Base quality data are lacking; no much larger clone is found one base away. The data were obtained in a study of T-cell reconstitution after alpha-beta-depleted transplantation in children (TCRdb year 2016). About the study as a whole: T-cell immune reconstitution after TCRalphabeta/CD19-depleted allogeneic hematopoietic cell transplantation in children was quantitatively tracked in the study by means of TCR repertoire profiling.

The method was PCR. Sequenced on an Illumina HiSeq 2500. To normalize quantification of the TCRbeta repertoire, the TCR libraries were built with molecular barcoding that relied on unique molecular identifiers. TCRdb passed the public sequencing reads through fastp at Q25 and MiXCR, retaining productive beta sequences. Records with the same CDR3 protein are collapsed into one entry carrying the most frequent genes and DNA. For this sample there are 190,000 or so distinct CDR3 sequences; around 6.8% appear just once. About 2.9% of the sample goes to the ten largest clones. V and J are truncated by 0 bases and 3 bases respectively, leaving an intervening sequence of 1 base. Taken from the germline V gene (reference sequence), the CDR1 and CDR2 loops are GTSNPN and SVGIG. Including cysteine and phenylalanine, the CDR3 has 11 amino acids. The retained sequence is limited to the CDR3, 33 bases, with the frame set at the first base.

Specimen: PBMCs from the stem cell graft donor, collected from the stem cell graft. The chain was built from TRBV30 and TRBJ2-3; no confident D gene assignment can be made. The sequence derives from a human donor who donated a stem cell graft to a child with Wiskott-Aldrich syndrome. The nucleotides are TGTGCCTGGAGTGTAACAGATACGCAGTATTTT. Its translation reads: CAWSVTDTQYF.